These 29 T cell receptor beta chains were sequenced from one sample in a study of T cell responses to AZD1222 COVID-19 vaccine. Profiling relied on immunoSEQ multiplex PCR, and the TCRdb table lists in-frame clones only, not all of them. In the table there are about 130,000 clones, more than 85% of which are singletons. Sequences were derived from peripheral blood, sampled on day 0 of AZD1222 vaccination. The receptors come from an adult in good health.

The chain joins TRBV19 to TRBJ1-1; D is ambiguous. V was pared by 2 bases and J by 5 bases, with 6 bases between. Looked up from germline, CDR1 is LNHDA and CDR2 is SQIVND (reference sequence). There are 12 residues in the CDR3. Written as DNA, the CDR3 is TGTGCCAGTAGTATATGGGGTACTGAAGCTTTCTTT. Translation gives CASSIWGTEAFF.

The V call is TRBV19, the J call TRBJ2-2, with no clear D. Germline V gene lookup returns CDR1 LNHDA and CDR2 SQIVND (reference sequence). The CDR3 is made up of 14 amino acids. Trimming shortened V by 3 bases and J by 0 bases, and 5 bases separated the two germline ends. The CDR3 nucleotides read TGTGCCAGTAGTATCTCCACGAACACCGGGGAGCTGTTTTTT. Amino acids: CASSISTNTGELFF.

As concerns this clone: Mismatch with germline at one junction end may stem from a read error. Written as DNA, the CDR3 is TGTGCCAGCACCTTGTCGGACATTCAGTACTTC. Its protein product is CASTLSDIQYF. The rearrangement links TRBV5-8 to TRBJ2-4, with unresolved D. The CDR3 extends over 11 amino acids. Germline assignment: CDR1 SGHTS and CDR2 YDEGEE.

This rearrangement joins TRBV3-1 (or the pseudogene TRBV3-2) to TRBJ2-2; possible D gene TRBD2, 6 bases. Germline values: CDR1 LGHDT, CDR2 YNNKEL (reference sequence). The CDR3 spans 17 residues. The V gene lost 1 base and the J gene lost 3 bases, with 15 bases spanning the gap. The CDR3 coding sequence is TGTGCCAGCAGCCAAGCGGCCGGGAGTTGGGACACCGGGGAGCTGTTTTTT. Translation: CASSQAAGSWDTGELFF.

This clone was observed a single time. This sequence joins TRBV29-1 and TRBJ2-1, with D maybe TRBD2 (6 bases). The CDR3 totals 15 residues. Trimming cost V 1 base and J 0 bases, with 10 bases left between them. CDR1 and CDR2 from the germline V gene are SQVTM and ANQGSEA. CDR3 DNA sequence: TGCAGCGTTGAAGGGTGGAGGGGCTCCTACAATGAGCAGTTCTTC. Amino acids: CSVEGWRGSYNEQFF.

J is TRBJ1-1 and V is TRBV28, with D possibly being TRBD1 (6 bases). The CDR3 covers 14 residues. Germline-derived CDR1 and CDR2 are MDHEN and SYDVKM. Between the trimmed V and J ends, which lost 7 bases and 1 base, there was a span of 13 bases. CDR3 nucleotide sequence: TGTGCCAGCACCCAGGCAGGGGAGAACACTGAAGCTTTCTTT. Translating gives CASTQAGENTEAFF.

The chain recombines TRBV7-6 with TRBJ2-1; tentative D call: TRBD1 (5 bases). In germline, CDR1 is SGHVS, CDR2 FNYEAQ. This CDR3 has 16 residues. The ends were cut back, 5 bases at V and 3 bases at J, with 17 bases in the middle. The CDR3 reads CASSQGAIRRYNEQFF. The DNA for the CDR3 is TGTGCCAGCAGCCAAGGGGCTATCAGGCGCTACAATGAGCAGTTCTTC.

The chain links TRBV19 to TRBJ1-5; weak D call: TRBD1 (6 bases). Trimming left V 5 bases short and J 2 bases short, with 16 bases between. CDR3 length: 16 residues. Germline V gene data show CDR1 as LNHDA and CDR2 as SQIVND (reference sequence). DNA for the CDR3: TGTGCCAGTAGTCCCGCCCGACAGGTCGGCAATCAGCCCCAGCATTTT. Encoded protein: CASSPARQVGNQPQHF.

V is TRBV19 and J is TRBJ1-1, with no clear D. V shed 7 bases and J shed 4 bases, with 10 bases lying between them. CDR1 is LNHDA and CDR2 is SQIVND in the germline V gene (reference sequence). The CDR3 consists of 12 residues. The CDR3 coding sequence is TGTGCCAGTAAAGGATCGGTCACTGAAGCTTTCTTT. Amino acids: CASKGSVTEAFF.

CDR3 sequence (DNA): TGTGCCAGCAGTGCATCTCGCTCCGGGTCTGGGGCCAACGTCCTGACTTTC. It specifies CASSASRSGSGANVLTF. This sequence joins TRBV2 and TRBJ2-6; D not certain. This CDR3 has 17 amino acids. CDR1 and CDR2 (germline): SNHLY, FYNNEI. Trimming removed 4 bases at V and 1 base at J, with 14 bases between. Full variable domain (remainder filled in from reference TRBV2 and TRBJ2-6): EPEVTQTPSHQVTQMGQEVILRCVPISNHLYFYWYRQILGQKVEFLVSFYNNEISEKSEIFDDQFSVERPDGSNFTLKIRSTKLEDSAMYFCASSASRSGSGANVLTFGAGSRLTVL.

This chain connects TRBV5-4 to TRBJ1-1; 8 bases are shared with TRBD1. V was pared by 5 bases and J by 0 bases, with 6 bases of the junction left unmatched. The CDR3 runs to 15 residues. Germline V CDR1 and CDR2: SGHNT, YYREEE (reference sequence). CDR3 region: CASRPGQGMNTEAFF. In DNA, the CDR3 is TGTGCCAGCAGACCCGGACAGGGTATGAACACTGAAGCTTTCTTT.

V is TRBV9 and J is TRBJ2-2; D is uncertain. CDR1 and CDR2 from the germline V gene are SGDLS and YYNGEE. The CDR3 has 16 amino acids. Trimming pared 1 base from V and 5 bases from J, leaving 15 bases between. In nucleotides, the CDR3 is TGTGCCAGCAGCGTAAAGGTCGACACGATGACCGGGGAGCTGTTTTTT. This codes for CASSVKVDTMTGELFF.

This clone has just one count. Here the CDR3 reads CASSPGQGNEQYF. As DNA, the CDR3 is TGTGCCAGCAGTCCTGGACAGGGGAACGAGCAGTACTTC. The rearrangement links TRBV7-3 to TRBJ2-7; 9 bases align to TRBD1. Germline trimming cut 6 bases from V and 5 bases from J; bases unmatched to any gene: 5. Germline CDR1 and CDR2: SGHTA and FQGTGA. There are 13 residues in the CDR3.

The count of this clone is one. Here the CDR3 DNA reads TGTGCCAGCAGCTTGGGGGACAGGGTGTCCGGCTACACCTTC. Amino acids: CASSLGDRVSGYTF. This chain uses TRBV5-8 with TRBJ1-2, with 9 bases identical to TRBD1. The CDR3 runs to 14 residues. Unmatched junction bases numbered 5, after V lost 0 bases and J lost 8 bases. Germline V gives CDR1 SGHTS, CDR2 YDEGEE.

Only one count was recorded for this clone. J is TRBJ2-7 and V is TRBV5-1; D gene unclear. Germline CDR1 and CDR2: SGHRS and YFSETQ. Trimming took 0 bases from V and 0 from J, leaving 7 bases between them. This CDR3 region has 14 residues. The CDR3 is CASSLDGNSYEQYF. The CDR3 DNA reads TGCGCCAGCAGCTTGGATGGCAACTCCTACGAGCAGTACTTC. Full variable domain (remainder filled in from reference TRBV5-1 and TRBJ2-7): KAGVTQTPRYLIKTRGQQVTLSCSPISGHRSVSWYQQTPGQGLQFLFEYFSETQRNKGNFPGRFSGRQFSNSRSEMNVSTLELGDSALYLCASSLDGNSYEQYFGPGTRLTVT.

V and J are TRBV6-5 and TRBJ1-2, with 12 bases identical to TRBD1. In germline, CDR1 is MNHEY, CDR2 SVGAGI. V trimming: 6 bases; J trimming: 4 bases; junction bases outside the gene matches: 3. This CDR3 spans 14 amino acids. As DNA, the CDR3 is TGTGCCAGCAGAGTGGGACAGGGGGCCTATGGCTACACCTTC. Translated: CASRVGQGAYGYTF.

This clone was detected only once. The chain combines TRBV5-5 with TRBJ1-1; no reliable D call. Trimming stripped 2 bases from V and 1 base from J, with 6 bases between. The CDR3 totals 13 residues. Germline CDR1 is SGHKS and CDR2 is YYEKEE (reference sequence). The CDR3 coding sequence is TGTGCCAGCAGCTTCGCGTCGAACACTGAAGCTTTCTTT. It translates to CASSFASNTEAFF. The full variable domain, its missing parts supplied by reference TRBV5-5 and TRBJ1-1, is DAGVTQSPTHLIKTRGQQVTLRCSPISGHKSVSWYQQVLGQGPQFIFQYYEKEERGRGNFPDRFSARQFPNYSSELNVNALLLGDSALYLCASSFASNTEAFFGQGTRLTVV.

The chain is built from TRBV19 and TRBJ2-3, with a tentative D call TRBD1 (6 bases). Trimming stripped 6 bases from V and 2 bases from J, with 15 bases between. There are 15 residues in the CDR3. CDR1 is LNHDA, CDR2 SQIVND, per germline (reference sequence). Here the CDR3 reads CASSRQGLITDTQYF. In DNA, the CDR3 is TGTGCCAGTAGCCGGCAGGGGCTTATCACAGATACGCAGTATTTT.

This clone is a singleton in its sample. V gene TRBV28 combines with J gene TRBJ2-4, with 10 positions matching TRBD1. The V gene's germline CDR1 is MDHEN and CDR2 SYDVKM. With V trimmed by 4 bases and J by 4 bases, 4 bases remained unmatched. The CDR3 extends over 15 amino acids. The DNA of the CDR3 is TGTGCCAGCAGTTCACCGGACAGGGGGAAAAACATTCAGTACTTC. Protein sequence: CASSSPDRGKNIQYF. Based on the CDR3 plus reference TRBV28 and TRBJ2-4, the full variable domain is DVKVTQSSRYLVKRTGEKVFLECVQDMDHENMFWYRQDPGLGLRLIYFSYDVKMKEKGDIPEGYSVSREKKERFSLILESASTNQTSMYLCASSSPDRGKNIQYFGAGTRLSVL.

V is TRBV2 and J is TRBJ2-5; D is unclear. Trimming stripped 7 bases from V and 5 bases from J, with 8 bases between. Germline V gives CDR1 SNHLY, CDR2 FYNNEI. The CDR3 has 11 residues. This CDR3 is CASTVTETQYF. The CDR3 DNA follows: TGTGCCAGCACCGTGACCGAGACCCAGTACTTC.

This clone is a singleton in its sample. This chain joins TRBV10-3 and TRBJ2-7; TRBD2 aligns across 15 bases. Looked up from germline, CDR1 is ENHRY and CDR2 is SYGVKD. CDR3 length: 16 residues. The ends lost 6 bases at V and 2 bases at J; junction bases unmatched: 5. The CDR3 DNA is TGTGCCATCAGGGGACTAGCGGGAGGCAGAACCTACGAGCAGTACTTC. It encodes CAIRGLAGGRTYEQYF.

The genes are TRBV30 and TRBJ2-3; D might be TRBD2 (6 bases). The V gene lost 2 bases and the J gene lost 5 bases, with 29 bases spanning the gap. From germline, CDR1 is GTSNPN and CDR2 SVGIG (reference sequence). The CDR3 is 19 residues long. CDR3 DNA: TGTGCCTGGAGTATCGTGTTTCGGAGGGGCGCCGAAAAAAAAGATACGCAGTATTTT. This translates into CAWSIVFRRGAEKKDTQYF.

The rearrangement uses TRBV5-1 and TRBJ1-1; 7 nucleotides agree with TRBD1. Germline V lookup: CDR1 SGHRS, CDR2 YFSETQ. There are 15 residues in the CDR3. The trim removed 0 bases at V and 3 bases at J, leaving 5 bases unmatched. The CDR3 region is CASSLEGTGDTEAFF. Here the CDR3 DNA reads TGCGCCAGCAGCTTGGAGGGAACAGGGGACACTGAAGCTTTCTTT.

V is TRBV7-2 and J is TRBJ1-5, with 7 bases matching TRBD1. V gave up 2 bases and J gave up 9 bases; unmatched junction bases: 13. Germline V gene sequence: CDR1 SGHTA, CDR2 FQGNSA. The CDR3 extends over 16 amino acids. This chain's CDR3 is CASSLRFRQGITPQHF. As DNA, the CDR3 is TGTGCCAGCAGCTTAAGGTTTCGACAGGGAATCACGCCCCAGCATTTT.

CDR3 in DNA: TGTGCCAGCAGCTTAGAGGGGGGCGGGTCCTTGGCCTACGAGCAGTACTTC. It encodes CASSLEGGGSLAYEQYF. This chain joins TRBV7-9 and TRBJ2-7; the D gene could be TRBD1 or TRBD2 (6 bases each). Germline V gives CDR1 SEHNR, CDR2 FQNEAQ (reference sequence). This CDR3 comprises 17 residues. Trimming cost V 1 base and J 2 bases, with 18 bases left between them.

The V and J genes are TRBV19 and TRBJ1-1; D may be TRBD1 (5 bases). Germline V CDR1 and CDR2: LNHDA, SQIVND (reference sequence). Trimming removed 6 bases from V and 4 bases from J, with 12 bases in between. The CDR3 has 13 amino acids. CDR3 sequence reads: CASRRVGGTEAFF. In DNA form, the CDR3 reads TGTGCCAGTAGACGGGTGGGGGGCACTGAAGCTTTCTTT.

CDR3 protein: CATSDSRQAHSNQPQHF. In nucleotides, the CDR3 is TGTGCCACCAGTGATTCCCGGCAGGCTCATAGCAATCAGCCCCAGCATTTT. The chain has TRBV24-1 and TRBJ1-5; D remains unclear. With 2 bases removed from V and 0 bases from J, the gap between germline ends came to 13 bases. The CDR3 spans 17 residues. The germline CDR1 and CDR2 sequences are KGHDR and SFDVKD.

This clone has just one count. This chain uses TRBV6-5 with TRBJ2-7; 8 bases fit TRBD2. V lost 5 bases, J lost 0 bases, and 3 bases stayed unmatched. Per germline, CDR1 MNHEY and CDR2 SVGAGI. The CDR3 runs 14 residues. The CDR3 region is CASSRRGDSYEQYF. CDR3 nucleotide sequence: TGTGCCAGCAGTCGGCGGGGGGACTCCTACGAGCAGTACTTC.

The V and J genes are TRBV24-1 and TRBJ2-5, with 8 bases lining up with TRBD1. This CDR3 is built from 15 residues. Losses at the gene ends were 4 bases for V and 3 bases for J; bases not matched to a gene: 6. Germline-derived CDR1 and CDR2 are KGHDR and SFDVKD. In nucleotides, the CDR3 is TGTGCCACCAGTGAATCTGGGACAGGCGAAGAGACCCAGTACTTC. Protein: CATSESGTGEETQYF.